This TCR beta chain is drawn from a study of blood T cell repertoires in COVID-19. For the study at large: Whether acute or convalescent, the COVID-19 samples came from the United States, Italy and Spain. From T cells, B-cell-depleted T cells, or PBMCs came the material, which was cDNA or gDNA.

The germline gives CDR1 MNHEY, CDR2 SVGAGI. V was pared by 7 bases and J by 3 bases, with 5 bases of the junction left unmatched. This CDR3 comprises 14 residues. As originally analysed: Scientists estimated how many nucleated cells there were by amplifying reference gene primers. Here immunoSEQ multiplex PCR was the method, and the copy in TCRdb shows in-frame clones only, minus some. D and trimming come from the DNA, and the V and J calls and clone size come from that table. Of 95,000 to 110,000 clones listed, around 88% are singletons. This clone was counted a single time. Sequenced: peripheral blood. The genes are TRBV6-5 and TRBJ1-1; 10 bases align to TRBD1. This receptor was obtained from a man between 45 and 60 years old with active or convalescent COVID-19. CDR3 amino acids: CASKRDRGYTEAFF. CDR3 sequence (DNA): TGTGCCAGCAAGAGGGACAGGGGATACACTGAAGCTTTCTTT.